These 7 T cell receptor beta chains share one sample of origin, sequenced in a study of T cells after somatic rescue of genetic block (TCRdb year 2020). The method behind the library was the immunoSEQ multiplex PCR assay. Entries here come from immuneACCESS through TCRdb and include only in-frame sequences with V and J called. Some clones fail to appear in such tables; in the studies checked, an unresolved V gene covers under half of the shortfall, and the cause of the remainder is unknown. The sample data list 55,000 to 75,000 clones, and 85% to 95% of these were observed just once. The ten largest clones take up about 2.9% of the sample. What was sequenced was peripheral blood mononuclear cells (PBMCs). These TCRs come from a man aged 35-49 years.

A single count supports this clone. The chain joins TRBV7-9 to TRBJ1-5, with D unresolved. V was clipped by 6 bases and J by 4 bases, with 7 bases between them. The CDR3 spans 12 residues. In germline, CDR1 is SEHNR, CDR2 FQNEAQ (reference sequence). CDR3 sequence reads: CASRIQNQPQHF. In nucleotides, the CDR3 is TGTGCCAGCAGGATACAGAATCAGCCCCAGCATTTT.

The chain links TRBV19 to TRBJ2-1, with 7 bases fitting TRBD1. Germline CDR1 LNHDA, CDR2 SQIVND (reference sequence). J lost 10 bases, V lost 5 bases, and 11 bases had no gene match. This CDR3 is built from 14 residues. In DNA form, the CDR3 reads TGTGCCAGTAGTTTTATACAGGGGTGGTCCGAGCAGTTCTTC. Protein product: CASSFIQGWSEQFF.

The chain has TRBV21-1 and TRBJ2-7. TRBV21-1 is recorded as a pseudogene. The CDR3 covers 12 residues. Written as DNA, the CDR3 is TGTGCCAGGCCCCCCGTGCACCACGAGCAGTACTTC. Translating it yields CARPPVHHEQYF.

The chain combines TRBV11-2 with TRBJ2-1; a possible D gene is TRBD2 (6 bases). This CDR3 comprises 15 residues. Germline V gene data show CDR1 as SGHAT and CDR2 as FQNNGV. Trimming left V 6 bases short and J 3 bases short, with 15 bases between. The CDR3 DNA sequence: TGTGCCAGCAGATCAAGGGCGGGGCACTACAATGAGCAGTTCTTC. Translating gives CASRSRAGHYNEQFF.

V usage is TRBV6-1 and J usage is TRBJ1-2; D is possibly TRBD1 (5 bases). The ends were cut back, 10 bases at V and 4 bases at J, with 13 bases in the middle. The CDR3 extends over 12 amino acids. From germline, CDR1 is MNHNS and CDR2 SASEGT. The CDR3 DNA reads TGTGCCATCCGTCGGGGGGGCTATGGCTACACCTTC. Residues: CAIRRGGYGYTF.

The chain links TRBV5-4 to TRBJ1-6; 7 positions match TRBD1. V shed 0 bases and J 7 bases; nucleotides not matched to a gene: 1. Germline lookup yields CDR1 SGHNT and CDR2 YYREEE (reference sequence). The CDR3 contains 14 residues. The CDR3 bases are TGTGCCAGCAGCTTGGAACAGGGGAATTCACCCCTCCACTTT. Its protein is CASSLEQGNSPLHF.

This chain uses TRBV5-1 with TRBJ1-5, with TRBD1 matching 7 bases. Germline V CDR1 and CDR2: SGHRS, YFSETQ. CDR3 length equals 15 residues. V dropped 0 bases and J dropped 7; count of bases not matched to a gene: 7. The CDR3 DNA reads TGCGCCAGCAGCTTGGGGGACAGCCCCCACCAGCCCCAGCATTTT. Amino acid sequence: CASSLGDSPHQPQHF.